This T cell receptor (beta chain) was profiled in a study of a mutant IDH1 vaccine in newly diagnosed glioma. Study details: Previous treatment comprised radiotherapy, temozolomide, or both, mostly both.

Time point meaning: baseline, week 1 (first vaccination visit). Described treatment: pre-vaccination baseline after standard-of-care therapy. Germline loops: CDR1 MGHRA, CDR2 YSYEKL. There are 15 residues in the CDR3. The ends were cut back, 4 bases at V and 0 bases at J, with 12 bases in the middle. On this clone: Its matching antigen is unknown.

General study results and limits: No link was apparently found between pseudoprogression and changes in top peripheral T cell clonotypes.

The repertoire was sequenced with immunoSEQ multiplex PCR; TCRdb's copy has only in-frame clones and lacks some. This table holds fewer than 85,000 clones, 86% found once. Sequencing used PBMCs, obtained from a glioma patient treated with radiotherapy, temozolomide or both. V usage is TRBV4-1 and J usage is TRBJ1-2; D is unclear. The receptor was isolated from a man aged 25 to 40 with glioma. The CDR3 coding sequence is TGCGCCAGCAGCCTTGCTGGGTTAGCTAACTATGGCTACACCTTC. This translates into CASSLAGLANYGYTF.